The 32 T cell receptor beta chains in this list originate from one sample, sequenced in a study of vaccination and CD4 T cells after COVID-19. The study sequenced cultured CD4+ T cell DNA using the Oncomine TCR Beta short-read assay. TCRdb re-called the PCR reads through MiXCR, storing one row per CDR3 protein. In the table there are 14,000 or so distinct CDR3 sequences, 70% to 75% of which are singletons. No antigen has been identified for these receptors. Treatment denoted: approximately nine-day PBMC culture with coronavirus spike peptide pools or control peptides (ViraFEST assay). The sequencing sample was made of CD4+ T cells from blood, cultured in vitro. Source of these receptors: a human donor who had recovered from COVID-19.

Only one count was recorded for this clonotype. The CDR3 nucleotides read TGCAGTGCTAGACACAATTCGCAGGGGAACACCATATATTTT. Encoded protein: CSARHNSQGNTIYF. J is TRBJ1-3 and V is TRBV20-1, with a possible D match to TRBD1 (6 bases). Per the germline V gene, CDR1 is DFQATT and CDR2 is SNEGSKA (reference sequence). This CDR3 is built from 14 residues. With 2 bases removed from V and 7 bases from J, the gap between germline ends came to 15 bases.

The chain combines TRBV7-9 with TRBJ2-3; 7 nucleotides line up with TRBD2. The CDR3 extends over 15 amino acids. Germline CDR1 reads SEHNR; CDR2 reads FQNEAQ (reference sequence). V was clipped by 5 bases and J by 0 bases; unmatched bases: 5. This CDR3 reads CASSPGRHSTDTQYF. Here the CDR3 DNA reads TGTGCCAGCAGCCCCGGGAGGCACAGCACAGATACGCAGTATTTT. The full variable domain, with the rest looked up from reference TRBV7-9 and TRBJ2-3, is DTGVSQNPRHKITKRGQNVTFRCDPISEHNRLYWYRQTLGQGPEFLTYFQNEAQLEKSRLLSDRFSAERPKGSFSTLEIQRTEQGDSAMYLCASSPGRHSTDTQYFGPGTRLTVL.

The V and J genes are TRBV28 and TRBJ1-6; 7 bases are shared with TRBD1. The germline CDR1 and CDR2 sequences are MDHEN and SYDVKM. V gave up 10 bases and J gave up 6 bases; unmatched junction bases: 6. This CDR3 is 13 amino acids long. CDR3 nucleotides: TGTGCCATCTCGGGACAGTTTAATTCACCCCTCCACTTT. Encoded protein: CAISGQFNSPLHF.

The chain links TRBV20-1 to TRBJ1-5; TRBD1 agrees at 8 bases. V lost 6 bases and J lost 1; bases outside the gene matches: 5. This CDR3 is built from 14 residues. CDR1 and CDR2 from the germline V gene are DFQATT and SNEGSKA (reference sequence). The CDR3 is CSARDRMSNQPQHF. CDR3 DNA: TGCAGTGCCAGGGACAGGATGAGCAATCAGCCCCAGCATTTT.

V is TRBV7-2 and J is TRBJ2-6; D not resolved. Germline-derived CDR1 and CDR2 are SGHTA and FQGNSA. There are 17 residues in the CDR3. Trimming removed 0 bases from V and 3 bases from J, with 12 bases in between. CDR3 sequence (DNA): TGTGCCAGCAGCTTAGCGTTAGGGCCTGGTGGGGCCAACGTCCTGACTTTC. Amino acid sequence: CASSLALGPGGANVLTF.

The genes are TRBV27 and TRBJ1-2, with TRBD1 identical over 12 bases. The CDR3 has 16 residues. CDR1 and CDR2 (germline): MNHEY, SMNVEV (reference sequence). The J segment lost 2 bases and the V segment lost 10 bases, leaving 11 bases of the junction unmatched. Here the CDR3 reads CANPRDRGPLNYGYTF. Here the CDR3 DNA reads TGTGCCAACCCACGGGACAGGGGGCCCCTAAACTATGGCTACACCTTC.

The DNA of the CDR3 is TGTGCCAGCAGTTTATTTCGCCGTACCCAGGAGGATGGCTACACCTTC. Its protein is CASSLFRRTQEDGYTF. The rearrangement joins TRBV28 to TRBJ1-2; D call uncertain. CDR3 length: 16 residues. V dropped 1 base and J dropped 6 bases, with 18 bases sitting between them. Germline CDR1 is MDHEN and CDR2 is SYDVKM.

In its sample, this clonotype was seen a few times. The chain joins TRBV6-5 to TRBJ2-2; D may be TRBD1 (5 bases). Trimming stripped 4 bases from V and 0 bases from J, with 9 bases between. The CDR3 runs to 15 residues. CDR1 is MNHEY and CDR2 is SVGAGI in the germline V gene. The CDR3 region has the DNA TGTGCCAGCAGTTTTGTAGGGGCGAACACCGGGGAGCTGTTTTTT. Protein: CASSFVGANTGELFF.

The rearrangement links TRBV10-2 to TRBJ1-6; D is unclear. This CDR3 is built from 13 residues. V lost 1 base, J lost 7 bases, and 5 bases lay in between. CDR1 and CDR2 (germline): WSHSY, SAAADI. DNA for the CDR3: TGCGCCAGCAGTGAGTTGGGGAATTCACCCCTCCACTTT. It encodes CASSELGNSPLHF.

This clonotype was detected a few times. The chain carries TRBV20-1 and TRBJ1-2; D unresolved. The CDR3 has 11 residues. Trimming removed 2 bases from V and 4 bases from J, with 5 bases in between. CDR1 DFQATT and CDR2 SNEGSKA come from the germline V gene (reference sequence). CDR3 loop: CSARLSYGYTF. Here the CDR3 DNA reads TGCAGTGCTAGACTTAGCTATGGCTACACCTTC.

The chain is built from TRBV6-1 and TRBJ1-2; 7 positions agree with TRBD1. Looked up from germline, CDR1 is MNHNS and CDR2 is SASEGT. This CDR3 has 13 amino acids. J was trimmed by 5 bases and V by 7 bases; bases with no gene match: 7. The CDR3 spells CASTPTGEYGYTF. The CDR3 DNA reads as TGTGCCAGCACCCCCACAGGGGAGTATGGCTACACCTTC.

This clonotype was observed a single time. The chain uses TRBV7-9 and TRBJ1-1; D unclear. Germline V gene sequence: CDR1 SEHNR, CDR2 FQNEAQ (reference sequence). V was cut by 1 base and J by 4 bases, with 22 bases left in between. This CDR3 region has 18 residues. The CDR3 region is CASSLVGFGGKRGTEAFF. For the CDR3, the DNA is TGTGCCAGCAGCTTAGTTGGGTTCGGCGGCAAGCGGGGCACTGAAGCTTTCTTT.

V is TRBV4-3 and J is TRBJ1-2; D gene ambiguous. Trimming stripped 0 bases from V and 7 bases from J, with 6 bases between. Germline V gives CDR1 LGHNA, CDR2 YSLEER. This CDR3 comprises 12 residues. The CDR3, as DNA: TGCGCCAGCAGCCAAGATCGGGGTGGCTACACCTTC. Its protein is CASSQDRGGYTF.

The chain is built from TRBV7-9 and TRBJ2-3; D perhaps matches TRBD2 (7 bases). In germline, CDR1 is SEHNR, CDR2 FQNEAQ (reference sequence). Trimming left V 1 base short and J 6 bases short, with 20 bases between. The CDR3 has 17 amino acids. The CDR3 reads CASSLVGLGRGGDTQYF. For the CDR3, the DNA is TGTGCCAGCAGCTTAGTTGGACTAGGCCGAGGGGGGGATACGCAGTATTTT.

This clonotype showed up just a few times. DNA for the CDR3: TGCAGTGCTAGAGACCGGACAGGGGTACGAGAGACCCAGTACTTC. Protein sequence: CSARDRTGVRETQYF. This chain connects TRBV20-1 to TRBJ2-5; 9 nucleotides agree with TRBD1. After removal of 0 bases from V and 4 bases from J, the junction contained 6 bases not matched to a gene. CDR1 and CDR2 from the germline V gene are DFQATT and SNEGSKA (reference sequence). This CDR3 is 15 amino acids long.

The chain employs TRBV2 and TRBJ2-7, with D tentatively TRBD1 (6 bases). V shed 11 bases and J shed 0 bases, with 17 bases lying between them. Germline values: CDR1 SNHLY, CDR2 FYNNEI. The CDR3 covers 14 residues. As DNA, the CDR3 is TGTGCCTCCTTGGGGGCAGGGTCCTCCTACGAGCAGTACTTC. The encoded protein is CASLGAGSSYEQYF.

This clonotype appeared once. The chain employs TRBV20-1 and TRBJ2-1, with 13 nucleotides matching TRBD2. The CDR3 runs to 17 residues. The germline gives CDR1 DFQATT, CDR2 SNEGSKA (reference sequence). The V segment lost 5 bases and the J segment 6 bases; nucleotides outside the gene matches: 13. CDR3 region: CSARPSIGTSGTNEQFF. CDR3 nucleotides: TGCAGTGCTCGGCCGTCAATCGGGACTAGCGGGACCAATGAGCAGTTCTTC.

J is TRBJ1-5 and V is TRBV20-1; 8 nucleotides match TRBD1. The J segment lost 3 bases and the V segment lost 6 bases, leaving 4 bases of the junction unmatched. This CDR3 comprises 13 residues. The germline CDR1 and CDR2 sequences are DFQATT and SNEGSKA (reference sequence). The CDR3 sequence: CSAGQAYNQPQHF. The CDR3 DNA follows: TGCAGTGCGGGACAGGCATACAATCAGCCCCAGCATTTT.

This chain uses TRBV30 with TRBJ2-5; D assignment may be TRBD1 or TRBD2 (7 bases each). The ends were cut back, 3 bases at V and 0 bases at J, with 14 bases in the middle. Germline CDR1 reads GTSNPN; CDR2 reads SVGIG (reference sequence). The CDR3 has 15 amino acids. CDR3 nucleotide sequence: TGTGCCTGGAGGCCCCAGGGGGGGTACCAAGAGACCCAGTACTTC. Protein: CAWRPQGGYQETQYF.

V gene TRBV7-6 combines with J gene TRBJ1-2; D may be TRBD1 (5 bases). The CDR3 has 15 residues. Per germline, CDR1 SGHVS and CDR2 FNYEAQ. V lost 3 bases and J 4 bases, leaving 15 bases between the germline ends. The CDR3 is CASSLGPGMSYGYTF. CDR3 DNA: TGTGCCAGCAGCTTGGGGCCGGGAATGTCCTATGGCTACACCTTC.

The rearrangement uses TRBV25-1 and TRBJ2-2; 9 bases agree with TRBD1. This CDR3 contains 16 residues. CDR1 MGHDK and CDR2 SYGVNS come from the germline V gene. V shed 1 base and J 4 bases; nucleotides not matched to a gene: 4. CDR3: CASSEFGTGSTGELFF. Here the CDR3 DNA reads TGTGCCAGCAGTGAATTCGGGACAGGGAGCACCGGGGAGCTGTTTTTT.

The chain is built from TRBV15 and TRBJ2-7; D assignment may be TRBD1 or TRBD2 (6 bases each). The germline V and J ends were trimmed by 0 bases and 7 bases, with 19 bases remaining between them. CDR1 LNHNV and CDR2 YYDKDF come from the germline V gene (reference sequence). This CDR3 region has 16 residues. CDR3 sequence: CATSRDYRGAQGEQYF. CDR3 in DNA: TGTGCCACCAGCAGAGATTATAGGGGGGCGCAGGGGGAGCAGTACTTC.

The CDR3 DNA sequence: TGTGCCACCAGCGGGGGACTAGCGGATGTCTGGGTTCGCACAGATACGCAGTATTTT. This translates into CATSGGLADVWVRTDTQYF. The chain combines TRBV15 with TRBJ2-3; 11 bases map to TRBD2. The CDR3 is made up of 19 amino acids. V trimming: 5 bases; J trimming: 1 base; junction bases outside the gene matches: 14. Germline loops: CDR1 LNHNV, CDR2 YYDKDF (reference sequence).

This clonotype was seen a few times. V is TRBV6-1 and J is TRBJ1-5, with 7 nucleotides matching TRBD1. The V segment lost 0 bases and the J segment 0 bases; nucleotides outside the gene matches: 5. The germline V gene has CDR1 MNHNS and CDR2 SASEGT. The CDR3 runs to 17 residues. The chain's CDR3 is CASSEAPGQYSNQPQHF. The CDR3, as DNA: TGTGCCAGCAGTGAAGCTCCGGGACAGTATAGCAATCAGCCCCAGCATTTT.

The rearrangement joins TRBV30 to TRBJ1-2, with D unresolved. CDR3 length equals 14 residues. Trimming removed 5 bases from V and 6 bases from J, with 19 bases in between. Germline V lookup: CDR1 GTSNPN, CDR2 SVGIG (reference sequence). CDR3 DNA: TGTGCCTGGTTCTCCCGCGGGCCCCAGCATGGCTACACCTTC. Amino acid sequence: CAWFSRGPQHGYTF.

The gene calls are TRBV27 and TRBJ1-5; 7 nucleotides match TRBD1. CDR3 size: 16 residues. V lost 4 bases and J lost 2; bases outside the gene matches: 8. Germline CDR1 is MNHEY and CDR2 is SMNVEV (reference sequence). The CDR3 protein is CASSSTGMVRNQPQHF. CDR3 in DNA: TGTGCCAGCAGTTCGACAGGGATGGTGCGCAATCAGCCCCAGCATTTT.

The rearrangement joins TRBV6-1 to TRBJ1-2; maybe TRBD1 (5 bases). There are 16 residues in the CDR3. CDR1 is MNHNS and CDR2 is SASEGT in the germline V gene. With 6 bases removed from V and 4 bases from J, the gap between germline ends came to 21 bases. The DNA of the CDR3 is TGTGCCAGCAGGACCCTCCCGGGGCCGCGGAGCTATGGCTACACCTTC. Protein product: CASRTLPGPRSYGYTF.

J is TRBJ1-5 and V is TRBV28; tentative D call: TRBD1 (5 bases). Trimming stripped 3 bases from V and 4 bases from J, with 16 bases between. CDR1 is MDHEN and CDR2 is SYDVKM in the germline V gene. The CDR3 runs 16 residues. CDR3 loop: CASSFGAASGNQPQHF. The DNA for the CDR3 is TGTGCCAGCAGTTTTGGGGCGGCGTCGGGAAATCAGCCCCAGCATTTT. The whole variable domain, filled in from reference TRBV28 and TRBJ1-5, reads DVKVTQSSRYLVKRTGEKVFLECVQDMDHENMFWYRQDPGLGLRLIYFSYDVKMKEKGDIPEGYSVSREKKERFSLILESASTNQTSMYLCASSFGAASGNQPQHFGDGTRLSIL.

The chain uses TRBV20-1 and TRBJ1-5, with D hard to call. This CDR3 is built from 16 residues. Per the germline V gene, CDR1 is DFQATT and CDR2 is SNEGSKA (reference sequence). V was clipped by 5 bases and J by 2 bases, with 19 bases between them. Written as DNA, the CDR3 is TGCAGTGCTGAGGATTCCGGGGTCCGCGGCAATCAGCCCCAGCATTTT. It yields the protein CSAEDSGVRGNQPQHF.

This clonotype was detected only a few times. The rearrangement uses TRBV24-1 and TRBJ2-3; 8 bases are a match to TRBD2. The germline V gene has CDR1 KGHDR and CDR2 SFDVKD. The V gene end was trimmed by 12 bases and the J gene end by 5 bases; junction bases not matched to a gene: 15. This CDR3 spans 15 amino acids. This CDR3 reads CALLVENLAGDTQYF. As DNA, the CDR3 is TGTGCCCTCCTGGTAGAGAACCTAGCGGGAGATACGCAGTATTTT.

The chain employs TRBV21-1 and TRBJ2-7; TRBD1 was called by the table and not checked on the DNA. TRBV21-1 is assigned pseudogene status. The CDR3 runs 13 residues. The CDR3 here is CANHPRLSYEQYF. The CDR3 nucleotides are TGTGCCAACCATCCCCGGCTCTCCTACGAGCAGTACTTC.

This chain joins TRBV20-1 and TRBJ2-3; D unresolved. Trimming pared 0 bases from V and 2 bases from J, leaving 15 bases between. This CDR3 region has 16 residues. Germline lookup yields CDR1 DFQATT and CDR2 SNEGSKA (reference sequence). In DNA form, the CDR3 reads TGCAGTGCTAGAGATCTGATAGCTCCTATCACAGATACGCAGTATTTT. Protein sequence: CSARDLIAPITDTQYF.